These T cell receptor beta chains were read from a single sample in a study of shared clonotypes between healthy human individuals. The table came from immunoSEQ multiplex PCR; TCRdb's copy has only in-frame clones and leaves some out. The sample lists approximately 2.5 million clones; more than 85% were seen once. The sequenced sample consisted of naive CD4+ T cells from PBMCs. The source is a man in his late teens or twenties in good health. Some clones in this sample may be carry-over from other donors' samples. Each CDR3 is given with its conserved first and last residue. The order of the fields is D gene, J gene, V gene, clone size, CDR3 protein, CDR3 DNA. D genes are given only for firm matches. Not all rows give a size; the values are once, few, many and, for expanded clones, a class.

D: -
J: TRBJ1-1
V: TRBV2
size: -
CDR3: CASSATRGETEAFF
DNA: TGTGCCAGCAGTGCGACCCGGGGGGAGACTGAAGCTTTCTTT

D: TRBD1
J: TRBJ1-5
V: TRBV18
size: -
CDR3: CASSPRTGSDQPQHF
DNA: TGTGCCAGCTCGCCCCGGACAGGGTCGGATCAGCCCCAGCATTTT

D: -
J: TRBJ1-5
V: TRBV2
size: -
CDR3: CASSLGHAFNQPQHF
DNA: TGTGCCAGCAGTTTGGGACACGCGTTCAATCAGCCCCAGCATTTT

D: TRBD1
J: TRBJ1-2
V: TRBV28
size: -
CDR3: CASSLPGQGAPLYGYTF
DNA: TGTGCCAGCAGTTTACCGGGACAGGGGGCTCCCCTCTATGGCTACACCTTC

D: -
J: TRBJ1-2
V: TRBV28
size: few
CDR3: CASGHYGYTF
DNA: TGTGCCAGCGGTCACTATGGCTACACCTTC

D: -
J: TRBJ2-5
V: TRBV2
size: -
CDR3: CASMLEGQETQYF
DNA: TGTGCCAGCATGCTGGAGGGCCAAGAGACCCAGTACTTC

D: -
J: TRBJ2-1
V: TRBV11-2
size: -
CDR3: CASRRAGQGRGRSQQFF
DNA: TGTGCCAGCAGGCGAGCTGGGCAGGGTCGCGGTCGAAGCCAGCAGTTCTTC

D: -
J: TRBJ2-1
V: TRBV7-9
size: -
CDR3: CASSFGESRYNEQFF
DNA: TGTGCCAGCAGCTTTGGAGAGTCTCGCTACAATGAGCAGTTCTTC

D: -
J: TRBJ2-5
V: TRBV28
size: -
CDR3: CASSQGYQETQYF
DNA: TGTGCCAGCAGCCAGGGTTACCAAGAGACCCAGTACTTC

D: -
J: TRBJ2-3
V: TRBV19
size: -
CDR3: CASSAGLIGTQYF
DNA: TGTGCCAGTAGTGCGGGTCTTATAGGGACGCAGTATTTT

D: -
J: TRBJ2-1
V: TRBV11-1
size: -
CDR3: CASTRGGVTYNEQFF
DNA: TGTGCCAGCACCAGAGGGGGAGTTACCTACAATGAGCAGTTCTTC

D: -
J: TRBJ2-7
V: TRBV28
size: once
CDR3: CASSQTGPTYEQYF
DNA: TGTGCCAGCAGTCAAACAGGACCTACCTACGAGCAGTACTTC

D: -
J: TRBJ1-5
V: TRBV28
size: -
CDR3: CASTIGGGNQPQHF
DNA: TGTGCCAGCACCATTGGGGGTGGCAATCAGCCCCAGCATTTT

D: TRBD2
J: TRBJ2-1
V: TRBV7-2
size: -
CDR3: CASSLGLLADEQFF
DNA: TGTGCCAGCAGCTTAGGTCTTCTAGCGGATGAGCAGTTCTTC

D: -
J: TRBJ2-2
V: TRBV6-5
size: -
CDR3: CASSYSGGVNTGELFF
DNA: TGTGCCAGCAGTTACTCAGGAGGGGTTAACACCGGGGAGCTGTTTTTT

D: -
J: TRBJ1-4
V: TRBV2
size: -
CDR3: CATHGQGAEKLFF
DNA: TGTGCCACTCATGGGCAGGGAGCCGAAAAACTGTTTTTT

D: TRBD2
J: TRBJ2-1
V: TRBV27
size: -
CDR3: CASSPTSGRPVSYNEQFF
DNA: TGTGCCAGCAGTCCGACTAGCGGGCGTCCCGTTTCCTACAATGAGCAGTTCTTC

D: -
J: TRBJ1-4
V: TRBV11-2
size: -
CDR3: CASSQSTGDEKLFF
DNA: TGTGCCAGCAGCCAGTCGACCGGGGATGAAAAACTGTTTTTT

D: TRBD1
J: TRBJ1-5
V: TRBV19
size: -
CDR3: CASSNTGGKQPQHF
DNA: TGTGCCAGTAGTAACACAGGGGGTAAGCAGCCCCAGCATTTT

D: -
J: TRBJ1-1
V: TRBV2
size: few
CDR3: CASSVEEYTEAFF
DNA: TGTGCCAGCAGTGTGGAAGAGTACACTGAAGCTTTCTTT

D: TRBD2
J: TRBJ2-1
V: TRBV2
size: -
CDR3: CASGRGLAGGGSYNEQFF
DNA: TGTGCCAGCGGGAGAGGGCTAGCGGGAGGAGGATCCTACAATGAGCAGTTCTTC

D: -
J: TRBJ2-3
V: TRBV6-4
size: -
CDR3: CASPGSRNTDTQYF
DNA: TGTGCCAGCCCCGGGAGTAGAAACACAGATACGCAGTATTTT

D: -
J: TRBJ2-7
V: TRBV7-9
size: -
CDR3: CASEAAYEQYF
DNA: TGTGCCAGCGAGGCAGCCTACGAGCAGTACTTC

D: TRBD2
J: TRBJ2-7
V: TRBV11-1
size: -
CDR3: CASSRSPSGTSYEQYF
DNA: TGTGCCAGCAGCCGTTCCCCTAGCGGGACCTCCTACGAGCAGTACTTC

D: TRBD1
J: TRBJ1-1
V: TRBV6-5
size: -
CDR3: CASSSQGANTEAFF
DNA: TGTGCCAGCAGTTCCCAGGGGGCGAACACTGAAGCTTTCTTT

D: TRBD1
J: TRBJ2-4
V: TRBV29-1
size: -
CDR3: CSVGDTGGELNIQYF
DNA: TGCAGCGTTGGAGACACAGGGGGCGAACTGAACATTCAGTACTTC

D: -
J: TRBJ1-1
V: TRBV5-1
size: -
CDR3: CASSLYEGISNTEAFF
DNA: TGCGCCAGCAGCTTGTACGAGGGGATCTCGAACACTGAAGCTTTCTTT

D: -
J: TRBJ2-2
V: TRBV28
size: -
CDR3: CASTAGFRAGELFF
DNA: TGTGCCAGCACCGCGGGGTTTCGCGCCGGGGAGCTGTTTTTT

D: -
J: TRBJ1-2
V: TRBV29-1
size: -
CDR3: CTVKGEDYGYTF
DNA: TGCACCGTTAAAGGGGAGGACTATGGCTACACCTTC

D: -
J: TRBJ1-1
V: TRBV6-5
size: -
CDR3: CASRANTEAFF
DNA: TGTGCCAGCAGGGCGAACACTGAAGCTTTCTTT

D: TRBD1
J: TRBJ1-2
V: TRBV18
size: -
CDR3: CASSPGTASLSFYGYTF
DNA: TGTGCCAGCTCACCAGGGACAGCGTCGCTCAGCTTCTATGGCTACACCTTC

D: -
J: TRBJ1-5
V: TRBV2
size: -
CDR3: CASGDISNQPQHF
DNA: TGTGCAAGCGGGGACATTAGCAATCAGCCCCAGCATTTT

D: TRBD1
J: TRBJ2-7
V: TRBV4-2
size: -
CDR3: CASSQVQFGTGAYEQYF
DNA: TGTGCCAGCAGCCAAGTGCAGTTTGGTACAGGGGCCTACGAGCAGTACTTC

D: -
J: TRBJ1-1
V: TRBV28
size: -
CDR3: CASRPTWQNTEAFF
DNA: TGTGCCAGCAGACCGACATGGCAGAACACTGAAGCTTTCTTT

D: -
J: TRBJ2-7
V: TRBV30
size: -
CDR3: CAWSVWGYEQYF
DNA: TGTGCCTGGAGTGTCTGGGGGTACGAGCAGTACTTC

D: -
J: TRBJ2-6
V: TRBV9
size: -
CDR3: CASSVADKLRSGANVLTF
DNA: TGTGCCAGCAGCGTAGCTGACAAATTACGATCTGGGGCCAACGTCCTGACTTTC

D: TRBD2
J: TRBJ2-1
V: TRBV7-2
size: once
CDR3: CASSLKTSFAYVNEQFF
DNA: TGTGCCAGCAGCTTAAAGACTAGCTTCGCCTACGTGAATGAGCAGTTCTTC

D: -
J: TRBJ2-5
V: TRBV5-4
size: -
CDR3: CASSLGLTVQETQYF
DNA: TGTGCCAGCAGCTTGGGGTTGACGGTCCAAGAGACCCAGTACTTC

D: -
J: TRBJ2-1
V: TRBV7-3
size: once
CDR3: CASSLMNSLGEQFF
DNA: TGTGCCAGCAGCTTAATGAACAGTCTGGGTGAGCAGTTCTTC

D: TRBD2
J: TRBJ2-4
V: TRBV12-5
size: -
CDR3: CASGPWTSGPLAKNIQYF
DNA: TGTGCTAGTGGTCCCTGGACTAGCGGACCCTTAGCCAAAAACATTCAGTACTTC

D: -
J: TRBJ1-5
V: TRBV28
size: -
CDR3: CASSLPRASKNQPQHF
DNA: TGTGCCAGCAGTTTACCCCGGGCCTCTAAGAATCAGCCCCAGCATTTT

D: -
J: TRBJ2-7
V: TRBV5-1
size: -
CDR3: CASSLGVSYEQYF
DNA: TGCGCCAGCAGCTTGGGCGTCTCCTACGAGCAGTACTTC

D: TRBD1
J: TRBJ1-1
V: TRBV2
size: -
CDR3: CASRSGQGTEAFF
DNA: TGTGCCAGCAGGTCAGGACAGGGCACTGAAGCTTTCTTT

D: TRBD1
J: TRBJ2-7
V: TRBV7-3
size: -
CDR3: CASSPTRDRGPYEQYF
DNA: TGTGCCAGCAGCCCCACCCGGGACAGGGGGCCTTACGAGCAGTACTTC

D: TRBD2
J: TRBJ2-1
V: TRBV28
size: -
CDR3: CASSPWGLGSSYNEQFF
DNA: TGTGCCAGCAGCCCTTGGGGACTAGGGAGCTCCTACAATGAGCAGTTCTTC

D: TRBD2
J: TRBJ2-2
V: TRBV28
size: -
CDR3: CASRGAGAGTGELFF
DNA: TGTGCCAGCAGAGGGGCGGGAGCGGGCACCGGGGAGCTGTTTTTT

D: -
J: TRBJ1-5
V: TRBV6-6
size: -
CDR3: CASSYSDLGNQPQHF
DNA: TGTGCCAGCAGTTACTCGGATTTGGGCAATCAGCCCCAGCATTTT

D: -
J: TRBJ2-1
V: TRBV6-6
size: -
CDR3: CASWGRRDNEQFF
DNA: TGTGCCAGCTGGGGGCGAAGGGACAATGAGCAGTTCTTC

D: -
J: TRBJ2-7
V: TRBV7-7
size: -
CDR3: CASRVGEQYF
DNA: TGTGCCAGCAGGGTGGGGGAGCAGTACTTC

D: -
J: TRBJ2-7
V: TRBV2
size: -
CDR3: CATRDRKSSYEQYF
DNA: TGTGCCACCAGGGACCGGAAAAGCTCCTACGAGCAGTACTTC

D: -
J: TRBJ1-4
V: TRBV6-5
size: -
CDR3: CASSRGASNEKLFF
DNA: TGTGCCAGCAGTCGGGGCGCGTCTAATGAAAAACTGTTTTTT

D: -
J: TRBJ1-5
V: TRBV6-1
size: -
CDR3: CASSGAGFVQPQHF
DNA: TGTGCCAGCAGTGGGGCAGGGTTCGTTCAGCCCCAGCATTTT

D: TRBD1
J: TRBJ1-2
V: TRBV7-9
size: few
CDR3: CASSEGGLGYTF
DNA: TGTGCCAGCAGCGAAGGGGGCCTTGGCTACACCTTC

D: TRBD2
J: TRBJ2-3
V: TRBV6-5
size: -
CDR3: CASSQTSGSLDTQYF
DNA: TGTGCCAGCAGTCAGACTAGCGGGAGTCTAGATACGCAGTATTTT

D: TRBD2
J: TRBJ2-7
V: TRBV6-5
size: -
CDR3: CASSYGASGRAYEQYF
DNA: TGTGCCAGCAGTTACGGGGCTAGCGGGAGGGCCTACGAGCAGTACTTC

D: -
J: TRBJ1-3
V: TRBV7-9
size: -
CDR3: CASWGGGNTIYF
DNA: TGTGCCTCATGGGGGGGAGGAAACACCATATATTTT

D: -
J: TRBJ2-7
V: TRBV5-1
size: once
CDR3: CASSPTTLFSYEQYF
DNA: TGCGCCAGCAGCCCAACCACCCTCTTTTCCTACGAGCAGTACTTC

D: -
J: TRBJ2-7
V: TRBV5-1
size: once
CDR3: CASSFGRGTYEQYF
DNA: TGCGCCAGCAGCTTTGGCCGGGGCACCTACGAGCAGTACTTC

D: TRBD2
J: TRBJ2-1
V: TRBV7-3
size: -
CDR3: CASSESGNRYNEQFF
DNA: TGTGCCAGCAGTGAAAGCGGGAACAGATACAATGAGCAGTTCTTC

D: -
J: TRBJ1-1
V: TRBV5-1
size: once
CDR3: CASSLAGQPVNTEAFF
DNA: TGCGCCAGCAGCTTGGCCGGACAGCCCGTGAACACTGAAGCTTTCTTT